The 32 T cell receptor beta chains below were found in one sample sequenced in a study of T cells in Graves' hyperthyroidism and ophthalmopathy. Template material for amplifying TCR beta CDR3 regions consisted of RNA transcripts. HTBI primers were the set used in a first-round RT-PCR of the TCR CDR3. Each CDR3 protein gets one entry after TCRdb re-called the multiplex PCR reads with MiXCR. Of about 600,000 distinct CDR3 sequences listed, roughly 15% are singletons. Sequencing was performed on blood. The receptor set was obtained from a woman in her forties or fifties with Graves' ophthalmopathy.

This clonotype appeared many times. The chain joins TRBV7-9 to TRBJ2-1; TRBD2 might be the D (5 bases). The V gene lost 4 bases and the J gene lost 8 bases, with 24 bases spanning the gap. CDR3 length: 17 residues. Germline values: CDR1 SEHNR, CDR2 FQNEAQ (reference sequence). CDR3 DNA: TGTGCCAGCAGCTCGAAGCGGTTCCCAGAAGGTATGGATGAGCAGTTCTTC. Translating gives CASSSKRFPEGMDEQFF.

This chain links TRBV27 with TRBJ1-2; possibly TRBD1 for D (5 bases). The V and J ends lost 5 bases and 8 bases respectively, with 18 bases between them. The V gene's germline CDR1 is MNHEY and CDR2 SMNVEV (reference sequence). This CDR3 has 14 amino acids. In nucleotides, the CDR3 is TGTGCCAGCAGTGGAATTAGCAGGGTACAGGGCTACACCTTC. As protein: CASSGISRVQGYTF.

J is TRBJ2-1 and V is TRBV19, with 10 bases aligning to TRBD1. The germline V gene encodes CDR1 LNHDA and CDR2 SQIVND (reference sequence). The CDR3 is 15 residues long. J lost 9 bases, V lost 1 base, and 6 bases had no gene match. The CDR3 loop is CASSIAGTGVGEQFF. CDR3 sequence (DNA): TGTGCCAGTAGTATAGCCGGGACAGGGGTAGGTGAGCAGTTCTTC.

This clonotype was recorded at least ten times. The CDR3 spells CSARTTGLETQYF. CDR3 coding DNA: TGCAGTGCTAGGACGACAGGGTTAGAGACCCAGTACTTC. The rearrangement uses TRBV20-1 and TRBJ2-5, with 7 bases that match TRBD1. V lost 3 bases and J lost 4; bases outside the gene matches: 5. The CDR3 has 13 amino acids. Germline V CDR1 and CDR2: DFQATT, SNEGSKA (reference sequence).

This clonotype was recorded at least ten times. The CDR3 nucleotides read TGTGCCAGCAGTTTGGCAGGGGGCATGAGCAATCAGCCCCAGCATTTT. Encoded protein: CASSLAGGMSNQPQHF. This chain joins TRBV12-3 or TRBV12-4 and TRBJ1-5; 8 bases align to TRBD1. The junction had 5 bases not matched to a gene; V was cut back by 3 bases and J by 1 base. CDR3 length equals 16 residues.

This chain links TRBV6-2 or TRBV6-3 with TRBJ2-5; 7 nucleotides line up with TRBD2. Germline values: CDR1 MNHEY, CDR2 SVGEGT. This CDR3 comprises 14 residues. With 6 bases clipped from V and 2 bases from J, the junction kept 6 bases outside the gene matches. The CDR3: CASSLWTSQETQYF. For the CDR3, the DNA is TGTGCCAGCAGCCTATGGACTAGTCAAGAGACCCAGTACTTC.

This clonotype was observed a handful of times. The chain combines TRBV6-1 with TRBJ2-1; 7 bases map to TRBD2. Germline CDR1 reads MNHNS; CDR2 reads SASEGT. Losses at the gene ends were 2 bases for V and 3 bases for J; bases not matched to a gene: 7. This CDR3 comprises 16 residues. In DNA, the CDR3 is TGTGCCAGCAGTGAAAGGGCGGGAGTGGACTACAATGAGCAGTTCTTC. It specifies CASSERAGVDYNEQFF.

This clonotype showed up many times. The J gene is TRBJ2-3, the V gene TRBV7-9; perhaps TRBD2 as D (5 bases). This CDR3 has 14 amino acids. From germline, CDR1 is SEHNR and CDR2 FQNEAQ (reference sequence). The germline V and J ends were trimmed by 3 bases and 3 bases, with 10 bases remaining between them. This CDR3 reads CASSFGLVTDTQYF. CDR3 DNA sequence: TGTGCCAGCAGCTTCGGACTCGTAACAGATACGCAGTATTTT.

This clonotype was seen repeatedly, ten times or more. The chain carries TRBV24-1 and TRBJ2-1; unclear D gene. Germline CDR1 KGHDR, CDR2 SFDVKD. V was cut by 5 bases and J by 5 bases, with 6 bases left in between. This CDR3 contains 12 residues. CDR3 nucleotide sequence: TGTGCCACCAGTGGCGAGGACAATGAGCAGTTCTTC. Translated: CATSGEDNEQFF.

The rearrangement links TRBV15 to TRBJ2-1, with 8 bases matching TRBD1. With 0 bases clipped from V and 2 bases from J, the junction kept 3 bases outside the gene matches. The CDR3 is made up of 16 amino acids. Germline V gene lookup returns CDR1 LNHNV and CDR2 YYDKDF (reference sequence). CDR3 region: CATSRDIQGAYNEQFF. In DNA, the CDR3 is TGTGCCACCAGCAGAGATATACAGGGGGCCTACAATGAGCAGTTCTTC.

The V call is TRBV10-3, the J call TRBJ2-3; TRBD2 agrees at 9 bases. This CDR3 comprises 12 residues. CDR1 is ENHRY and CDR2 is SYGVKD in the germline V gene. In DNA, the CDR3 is TGTGCTAGCGGGAGCAACCCGGATACGCAGTATTTT. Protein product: CASGSNPDTQYF.

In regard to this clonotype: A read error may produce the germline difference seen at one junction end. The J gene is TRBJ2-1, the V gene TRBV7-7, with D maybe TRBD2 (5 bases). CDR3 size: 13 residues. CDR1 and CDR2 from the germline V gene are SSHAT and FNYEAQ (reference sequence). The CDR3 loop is CASSAGRNNEQFF. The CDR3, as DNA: TGTGCTAGCAGCGCGGGCCGAAACAATGAGCAGTTCTTC.

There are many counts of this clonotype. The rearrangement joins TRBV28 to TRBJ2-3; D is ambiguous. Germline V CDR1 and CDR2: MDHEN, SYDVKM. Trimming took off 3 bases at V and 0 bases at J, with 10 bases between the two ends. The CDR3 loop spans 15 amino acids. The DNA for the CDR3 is TGTGCCAGCAGTTTGGGCCTTACAAGCACAGATACGCAGTATTTT. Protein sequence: CASSLGLTSTDTQYF.

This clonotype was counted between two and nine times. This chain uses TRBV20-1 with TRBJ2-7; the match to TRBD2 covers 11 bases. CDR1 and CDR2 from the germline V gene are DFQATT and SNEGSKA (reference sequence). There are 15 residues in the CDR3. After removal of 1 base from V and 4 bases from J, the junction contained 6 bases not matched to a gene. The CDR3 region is CSARGQTSGKYEQYF. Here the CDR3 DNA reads TGCAGTGCTAGAGGTCAGACTAGCGGGAAGTACGAGCAGTACTTC.

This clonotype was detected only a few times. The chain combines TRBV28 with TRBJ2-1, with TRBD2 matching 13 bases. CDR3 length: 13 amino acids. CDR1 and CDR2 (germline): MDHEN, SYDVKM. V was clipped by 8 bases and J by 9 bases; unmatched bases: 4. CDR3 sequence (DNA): TGTGCCAGCCGGACTAGCGGGAGCCGTGAGCAGTTCTTC. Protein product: CASRTSGSREQFF.

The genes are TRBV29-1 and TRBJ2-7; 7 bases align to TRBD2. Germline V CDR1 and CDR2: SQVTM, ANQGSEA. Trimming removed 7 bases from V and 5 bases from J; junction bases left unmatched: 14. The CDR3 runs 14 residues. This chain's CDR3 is CSARDSTAGDEQYF. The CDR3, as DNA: TGCAGCGCTCGGGACTCCACCGCGGGGGACGAGCAGTACTTC.

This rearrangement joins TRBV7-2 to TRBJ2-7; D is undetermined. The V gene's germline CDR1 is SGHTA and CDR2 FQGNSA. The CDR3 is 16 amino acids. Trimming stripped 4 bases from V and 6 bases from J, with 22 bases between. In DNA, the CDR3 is TGTGCCAGCAGCTCCATTTTCTCCGGACGTTTAGGCGAGCAGTACTTC. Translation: CASSSIFSGRLGEQYF.

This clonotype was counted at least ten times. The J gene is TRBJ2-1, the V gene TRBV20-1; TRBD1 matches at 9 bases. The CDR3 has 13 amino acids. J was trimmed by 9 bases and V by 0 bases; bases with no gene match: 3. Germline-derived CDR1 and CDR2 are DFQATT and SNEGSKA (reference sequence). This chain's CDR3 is CSARDRTGVEQFF. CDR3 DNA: TGCAGTGCTAGAGACCGGACAGGGGTTGAGCAGTTCTTC.

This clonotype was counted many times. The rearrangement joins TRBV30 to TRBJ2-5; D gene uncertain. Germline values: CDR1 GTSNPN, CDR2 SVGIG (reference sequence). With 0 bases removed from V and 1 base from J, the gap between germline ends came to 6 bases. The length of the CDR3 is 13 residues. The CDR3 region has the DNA TGTGCCTGGAGTGTACACAGCCAAGAGACCCAGTACTTC. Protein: CAWSVHSQETQYF.

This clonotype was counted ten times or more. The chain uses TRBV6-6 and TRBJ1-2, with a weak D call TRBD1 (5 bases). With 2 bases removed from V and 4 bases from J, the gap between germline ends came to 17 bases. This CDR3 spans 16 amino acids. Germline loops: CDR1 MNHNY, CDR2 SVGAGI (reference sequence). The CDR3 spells CASSYQEGRRFYGYTF. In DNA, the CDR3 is TGTGCCAGCAGTTACCAGGAGGGGCGGAGGTTCTATGGCTACACCTTC.

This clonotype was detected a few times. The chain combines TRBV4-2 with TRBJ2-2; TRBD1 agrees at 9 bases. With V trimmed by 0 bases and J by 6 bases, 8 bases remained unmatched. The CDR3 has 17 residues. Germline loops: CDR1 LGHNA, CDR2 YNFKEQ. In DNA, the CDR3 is TGTGCCAGCAGCCAAGAGGAGGGACAGGGTCTAGCCGGGGAGCTGTTTTTT. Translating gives CASSQEEGQGLAGELFF.

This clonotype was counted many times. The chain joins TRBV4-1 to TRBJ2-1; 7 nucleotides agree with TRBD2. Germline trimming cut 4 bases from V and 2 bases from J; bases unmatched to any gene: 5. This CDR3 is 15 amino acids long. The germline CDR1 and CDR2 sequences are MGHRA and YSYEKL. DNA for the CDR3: TGCGCCAGCAGCCCGGGGGGAACCGCCTACAATGAGCAGTTCTTC. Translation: CASSPGGTAYNEQFF.

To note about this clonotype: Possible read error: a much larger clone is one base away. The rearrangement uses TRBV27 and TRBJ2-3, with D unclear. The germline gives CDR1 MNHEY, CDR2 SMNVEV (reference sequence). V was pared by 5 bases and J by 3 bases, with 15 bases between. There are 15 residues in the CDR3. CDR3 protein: CASSPSRSKTDTQYF. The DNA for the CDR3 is TGTGCCAGCAGTCCCTCTCGTAGCAAGACAGATACGCAGTATTTT.

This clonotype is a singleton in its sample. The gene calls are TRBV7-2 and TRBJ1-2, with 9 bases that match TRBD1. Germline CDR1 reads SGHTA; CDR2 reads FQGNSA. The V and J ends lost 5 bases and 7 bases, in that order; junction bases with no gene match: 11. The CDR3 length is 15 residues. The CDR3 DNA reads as TGTGCCAGCAGCGGCCGGGACAGGGCAAAGGGTGGCTACACCTTC. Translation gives CASSGRDRAKGGYTF.

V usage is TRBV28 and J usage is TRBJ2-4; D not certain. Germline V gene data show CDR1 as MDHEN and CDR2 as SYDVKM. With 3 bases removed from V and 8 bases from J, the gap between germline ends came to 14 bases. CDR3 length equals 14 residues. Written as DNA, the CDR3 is TGTGCCAGCAGTTTCCGGAAAACCTGGGACATTCAGTACTTC. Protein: CASSFRKTWDIQYF. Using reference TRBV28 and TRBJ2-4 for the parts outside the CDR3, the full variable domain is DVKVTQSSRYLVKRTGEKVFLECVQDMDHENMFWYRQDPGLGLRLIYFSYDVKMKEKGDIPEGYSVSREKKERFSLILESASTNQTSMYLCASSFRKTWDIQYFGAGTRLSVL.

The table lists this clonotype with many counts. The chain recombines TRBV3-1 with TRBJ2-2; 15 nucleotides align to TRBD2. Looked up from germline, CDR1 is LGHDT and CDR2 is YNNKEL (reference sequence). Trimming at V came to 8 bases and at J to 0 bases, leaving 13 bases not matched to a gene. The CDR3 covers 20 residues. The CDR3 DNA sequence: TGTGCCAGCCACACTCCGGGACTAGCGGGAGGTCCAACGAACACCGGGGAGCTGTTTTTT. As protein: CASHTPGLAGGPTNTGELFF.

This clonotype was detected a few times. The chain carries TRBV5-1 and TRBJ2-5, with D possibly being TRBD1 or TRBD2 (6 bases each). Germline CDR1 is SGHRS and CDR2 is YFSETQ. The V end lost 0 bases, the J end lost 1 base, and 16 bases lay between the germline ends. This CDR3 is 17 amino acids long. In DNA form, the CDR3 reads TGCGCCAGCAGCTTGGGGGGGCTGCGGGACCGCCAAGAGACCCAGTACTTC. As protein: CASSLGGLRDRQETQYF. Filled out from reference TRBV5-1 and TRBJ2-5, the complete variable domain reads KAGVTQTPRYLIKTRGQQVTLSCSPISGHRSVSWYQQTPGQGLQFLFEYFSETQRNKGNFPGRFSGRQFSNSRSEMNVSTLELGDSALYLCASSLGGLRDRQETQYFGPGTRLLVL.

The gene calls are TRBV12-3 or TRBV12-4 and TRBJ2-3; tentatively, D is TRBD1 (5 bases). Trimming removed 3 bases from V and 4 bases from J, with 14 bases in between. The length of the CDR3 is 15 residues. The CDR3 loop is CASSLGQGISDTQYF. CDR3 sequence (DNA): TGTGCCAGCAGTTTGGGGCAGGGTATTTCAGATACGCAGTATTTT.

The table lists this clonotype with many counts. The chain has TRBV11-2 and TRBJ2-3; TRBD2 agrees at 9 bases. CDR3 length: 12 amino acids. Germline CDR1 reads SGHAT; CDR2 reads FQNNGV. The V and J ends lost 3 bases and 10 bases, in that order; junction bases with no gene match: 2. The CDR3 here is CASSFIAGAQYF. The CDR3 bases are TGTGCCAGCAGCTTTATAGCGGGAGCGCAGTATTTT.

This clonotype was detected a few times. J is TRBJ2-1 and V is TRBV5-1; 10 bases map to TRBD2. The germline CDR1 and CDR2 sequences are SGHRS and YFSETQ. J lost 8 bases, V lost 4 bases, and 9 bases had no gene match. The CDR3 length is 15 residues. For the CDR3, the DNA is TGCGCCAGCAGCCTGACAGGACTAGCGGTCCATGAGCAGTTCTTC. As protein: CASSLTGLAVHEQFF. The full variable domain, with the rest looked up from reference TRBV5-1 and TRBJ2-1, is KAGVTQTPRYLIKTRGQQVTLSCSPISGHRSVSWYQQTPGQGLQFLFEYFSETQRNKGNFPGRFSGRQFSNSRSEMNVSTLELGDSALYLCASSLTGLAVHEQFFGPGTRLTVL.

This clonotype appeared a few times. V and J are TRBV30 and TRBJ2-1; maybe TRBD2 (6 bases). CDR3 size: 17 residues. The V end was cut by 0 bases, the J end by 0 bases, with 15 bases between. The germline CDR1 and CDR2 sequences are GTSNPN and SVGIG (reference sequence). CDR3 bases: TGTGCCTGGAGTGTACGTCCTAGCGAAAGCTCCTACAATGAGCAGTTCTTC. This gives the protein CAWSVRPSESSYNEQFF.

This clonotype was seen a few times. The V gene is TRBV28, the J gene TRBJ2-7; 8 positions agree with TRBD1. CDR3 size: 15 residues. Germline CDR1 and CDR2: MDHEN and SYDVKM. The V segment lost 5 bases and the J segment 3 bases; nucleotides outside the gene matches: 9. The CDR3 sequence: CASSGGTGALYEQYF. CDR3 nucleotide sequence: TGTGCCAGCAGTGGAGGGACAGGCGCTCTCTACGAGCAGTACTTC.